A single sample is the source of the 17 T cell receptor beta chains below, sequenced in a study of siplizumab effects on memory and regulatory T cells. TCRdb's copy holds only in-frame clones and misses some; the assay was immunoSEQ multiplex PCR. The sample has approximately 94,000 clones, roughly 97% seen once. The sample consisted of naive CD4+ T cells sorted from blood. Every receptor here comes from a human donor in good health.

The chain is built from TRBV18 and TRBJ2-3; 7 nucleotides agree with TRBD2. The CDR3 sequence is 15 residues long. Germline lookup yields CDR1 KGHSH and CDR2 LQKENI. V trimming: 3 bases; J trimming: 4 bases; junction bases outside the gene matches: 7. CDR3 coding DNA: TGTGCCAGCTCACCCGTTCTGGCGGGGGCAGATACGCAGTATTTT. It is translated as CASSPVLAGADTQYF.

The chain combines TRBV2 with TRBJ2-5; 9 nucleotides align to TRBD1. Germline V gene lookup returns CDR1 SNHLY and CDR2 FYNNEI. V shed 3 bases, J shed 4 bases, and the junction held 9 bases outside the gene matches. This CDR3 comprises 16 residues. CDR3 sequence: CASSDGTGRGVETQYF. Here the CDR3 DNA reads TGTGCCAGCAGTGATGGGACAGGGCGGGGAGTAGAGACCCAGTACTTC. The variable domain in full, with the rest retrieved from reference TRBV2 and TRBJ2-5, is EPEVTQTPSHQVTQMGQEVILRCVPISNHLYFYWYRQILGQKVEFLVSFYNNEISEKSEIFDDQFSVERPDGSNFTLKIRSTKLEDSAMYFCASSDGTGRGVETQYFGPGTRLLVL.

The CDR3 DNA follows: TGTGCCAGCAGCTTCGATAAGCAGTACGGCACAGATACGCAGTATTTT. Its protein product is CASSFDKQYGTDTQYF. This chain connects TRBV5-8 to TRBJ2-3, with D hard to call. The V end lost 2 bases, the J end lost 1 base, and 14 bases lay between the germline ends. Germline V gene sequence: CDR1 SGHTS, CDR2 YDEGEE. This CDR3 has 16 amino acids.

The genes are TRBV30 and TRBJ1-6; D is undetermined. Germline lookup yields CDR1 GTSNPN and CDR2 SVGIG (reference sequence). Trimming took 0 bases from V and 8 from J, leaving 11 bases between them. The length of the CDR3 is 14 residues. Here the CDR3 reads CAWSVGGSHSPLHF. DNA for the CDR3: TGTGCCTGGAGTGTAGGAGGGTCGCATTCACCCCTCCACTTT.

The chain couples TRBV29-1 to TRBJ2-5; tentative D call: TRBD2 (5 bases). Trimming took 5 bases from V and 8 from J, leaving 21 bases between them. This CDR3 is 14 amino acids long. Germline V gene data show CDR1 as SQVTM and CDR2 as ANQGSEA. The CDR3 DNA follows: TGCAGCGTTCATCCGGCTAGCTCTGGGGAAACCCAGTACTTC. The encoded protein is CSVHPASSGETQYF.

J is TRBJ2-5 and V is TRBV14; a weak D match, TRBD1 (6 bases). Trimming took off 5 bases at V and 0 bases at J, with 13 bases between the two ends. CDR1 is SGHDN, CDR2 FVKESK, per germline. This CDR3 has 15 amino acids. CDR3 in DNA: TGTGCCAGCAGCATGGACAGACTGTACCAAGAGACCCAGTACTTC. Amino acids: CASSMDRLYQETQYF.

The chain carries TRBV20-1 and TRBJ1-1; no firm D call. CDR3 length: 10 residues. Deletions cut 3 bases from V and 4 bases from J, with 3 bases between. Germline CDR1 is DFQATT and CDR2 is SNEGSKA (reference sequence). CDR3 in amino acids: CSASTTEAFF. The CDR3 DNA reads TGCAGTGCTAGTACCACTGAAGCTTTCTTT.

The V gene is TRBV6-5, the J gene TRBJ1-5; D uncertain. The germline CDR1 and CDR2 sequences are MNHEY and SVGAGI. The V end lost 4 bases, the J end lost 5 bases, and 9 bases lay between the germline ends. CDR3 size: 13 residues. The CDR3 DNA sequence: TGTGCCAGCAGTTTATACTACGATCAGCCCCAGCATTTT. Translated, it gives CASSLYYDQPQHF.

This clone has a single count. The chain recombines TRBV5-1 with TRBJ2-1; 8 bases align to TRBD2. The germline V gene encodes CDR1 SGHRS and CDR2 YFSETQ. The CDR3 extends over 14 amino acids. The trim removed 9 bases at V and 5 bases at J, leaving 10 bases unmatched. The CDR3 coding sequence is TGCGCCACCACCGCGGGGGGAGGGAACAATGAGCAGTTCTTC. As protein: CATTAGGGNNEQFF.

The chain has TRBV28 and TRBJ1-2, with unresolved D. The CDR3 runs to 14 residues. The V end lost 7 bases, the J end lost 1 base, and 13 bases lay between the germline ends. Looked up from germline, CDR1 is MDHEN and CDR2 is SYDVKM. CDR3 residues: CASKADGFNYGYTF. The CDR3 DNA sequence: TGTGCCAGCAAAGCAGACGGATTTAACTATGGCTACACCTTC.

The rearrangement links TRBV25-1 to TRBJ1-1, with unresolved D. The CDR3 consists of 16 residues. Per germline, CDR1 MGHDK and CDR2 SYGVNS. With 0 bases removed from V and 5 bases from J, the gap between germline ends came to 16 bases. This CDR3 is CASSEYGGDARTEAFF. For the CDR3, the DNA is TGTGCCAGCAGTGAATATGGCGGAGACGCGCGTACTGAAGCTTTCTTT.

The rearrangement uses TRBV9 and TRBJ2-1; TRBD1 agrees at 8 bases. The CDR3 is 14 amino acids. CDR1 is SGDLS and CDR2 is YYNGEE in the germline V gene. V lost 4 bases, J lost 4 bases, and 4 bases stayed unmatched. DNA of the CDR3: TGTGCCAGCAGCACCGGACAGGGATACAATGAGCAGTTCTTC. Translating it yields CASSTGQGYNEQFF. The variable domain in full, with the rest retrieved from reference TRBV9 and TRBJ2-1, is DSGVTQTPKHLITATGQRVTLRCSPRSGDLSVYWYQQSLDQGLQFLIQYYNGEERAKGNILERFSAQQFPDLHSELNLSSLELGDSALYFCASSTGQGYNEQFFGPGTRLTVL.

The V call is TRBV15, the J call TRBJ1-2; a weak D match, TRBD1 (5 bases). CDR3 length: 15 amino acids. Per the germline V gene, CDR1 is LNHNV and CDR2 is YYDKDF (reference sequence). Trimming took 4 bases from V and 8 from J, leaving 20 bases between them. The CDR3 nucleotides are TGTGCCACCAGCACCAGCCGGGACCCTTTTTGGGGCTACACCTTC. As protein: CATSTSRDPFWGYTF.

The J gene is TRBJ1-1, the V gene TRBV28; D remains unclear. This CDR3 has 11 amino acids. Germline V CDR1 and CDR2: MDHEN, SYDVKM. The V gene lost 6 bases and the J gene lost 4 bases, with 6 bases spanning the gap. The CDR3 nucleotides are TGTGCCAGCAGCGAGAGCACTGAAGCTTTCTTT. As protein: CASSESTEAFF.

The chain joins TRBV11-2 to TRBJ1-1, with 7 bases lining up with TRBD1. V was pared by 2 bases and J by 11 bases, with 8 bases of the junction left unmatched. This CDR3 contains 13 residues. CDR1 is SGHAT and CDR2 is FQNNGV in the germline V gene. The CDR3 DNA follows: TGTGCCAGCAGCTTAAGGGAGGGGGCAGGGGCTTTCTTT. Protein product: CASSLREGAGAFF.

J is TRBJ2-1 and V is TRBV7-8, with D maybe TRBD1 (6 bases). V shed 2 bases and J shed 8 bases, with 16 bases lying between them. CDR1 and CDR2 from the germline V gene are SGHVS and FQNEAQ. This CDR3 has 15 amino acids. The CDR3 DNA follows: TGTGCCAGCAGCTTAAGTCAGGGGCTGAGGGATGAGCAGTTCTTC. Amino acids: CASSLSQGLRDEQFF.

The gene calls are TRBV25-1 and TRBJ2-7; D remains unclear. This CDR3 is 13 amino acids long. Trimming pared 3 bases from V and 1 base from J, leaving 7 bases between. The germline V gene has CDR1 MGHDK and CDR2 SYGVNS. CDR3 DNA: TGTGCCAGCAGTGACAGGATTTCCTACGAGCAGTACTTC. Encoded protein: CASSDRISYEQYF.